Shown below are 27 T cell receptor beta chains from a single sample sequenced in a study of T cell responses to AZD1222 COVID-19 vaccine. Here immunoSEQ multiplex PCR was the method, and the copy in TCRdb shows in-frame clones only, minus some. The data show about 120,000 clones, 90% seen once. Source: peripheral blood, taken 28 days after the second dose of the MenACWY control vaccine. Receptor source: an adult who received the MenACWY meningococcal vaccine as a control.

In DNA, the CDR3 is TGTGCCAGCAGTACTGTCGGGACAGGGGGAGGGGAGCTGTTTTTT. Its protein product is CASSTVGTGGGELFF. This rearrangement joins TRBV6-5 to TRBJ2-2; 11 nucleotides agree with TRBD1. Trimming removed 5 bases from V and 8 bases from J; junction bases left unmatched: 7. This CDR3 is 15 amino acids long. CDR1 is MNHEY and CDR2 is SVGAGI in the germline V gene.

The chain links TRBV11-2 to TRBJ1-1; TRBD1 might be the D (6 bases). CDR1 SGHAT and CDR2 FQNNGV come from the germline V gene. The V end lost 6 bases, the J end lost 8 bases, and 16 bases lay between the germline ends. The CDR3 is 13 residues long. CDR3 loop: CASRARGAEEAFF. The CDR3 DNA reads TGTGCCAGCAGGGCTAGGGGGGCCGAGGAAGCTTTCTTT.

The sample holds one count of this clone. The CDR3 is CASSIQKRGQGNQPQHF. The CDR3, as DNA: TGTGCCAGCAGCATACAAAAGAGGGGGCAGGGAAATCAGCCCCAGCATTTT. This chain joins TRBV21-1 and TRBJ1-5; whether TRBD1, the table's D call, matches the DNA was not checked. TRBV21-1 is described as a pseudogene. The CDR3 sequence is 17 residues long.

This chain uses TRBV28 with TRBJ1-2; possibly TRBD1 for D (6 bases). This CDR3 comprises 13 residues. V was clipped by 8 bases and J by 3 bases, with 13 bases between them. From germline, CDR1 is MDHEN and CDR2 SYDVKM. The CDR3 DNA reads TGTGCCAGCCGAGGGGGGGTACACTATGGCTACACCTTC. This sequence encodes CASRGGVHYGYTF.

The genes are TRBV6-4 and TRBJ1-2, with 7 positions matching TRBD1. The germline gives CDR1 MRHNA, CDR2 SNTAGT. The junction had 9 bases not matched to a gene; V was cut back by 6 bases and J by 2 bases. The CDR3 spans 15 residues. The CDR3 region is CASSSWTGPNYGYTF. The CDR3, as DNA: TGTGCCAGCAGCTCCTGGACAGGTCCCAACTATGGCTACACCTTC.

CDR3 region: CASSLVGFSNQPQHF. The CDR3 DNA sequence: TGTGCCAGCAGTTTGGTGGGTTTCAGCAATCAGCCCCAGCATTTT. The chain employs TRBV28 and TRBJ1-5; no reliable D call. Germline V gene sequence: CDR1 MDHEN, CDR2 SYDVKM. The CDR3 is made up of 15 amino acids. Trimming removed 3 bases at V and 1 base at J, with 10 bases between.

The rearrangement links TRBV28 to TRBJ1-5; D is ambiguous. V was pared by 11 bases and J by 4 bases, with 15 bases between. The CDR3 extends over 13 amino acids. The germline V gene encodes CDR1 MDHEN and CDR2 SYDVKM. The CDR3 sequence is CAATGVQNQPQHF. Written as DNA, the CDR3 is TGTGCCGCGACCGGGGTCCAAAATCAGCCCCAGCATTTT.

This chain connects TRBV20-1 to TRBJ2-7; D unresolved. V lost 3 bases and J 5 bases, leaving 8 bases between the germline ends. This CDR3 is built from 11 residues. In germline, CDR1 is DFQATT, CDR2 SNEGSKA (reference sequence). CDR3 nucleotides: TGCAGTGCTAGTTCGGTGAACGAGCAGTACGTC. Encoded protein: CSASSVNEQYV.

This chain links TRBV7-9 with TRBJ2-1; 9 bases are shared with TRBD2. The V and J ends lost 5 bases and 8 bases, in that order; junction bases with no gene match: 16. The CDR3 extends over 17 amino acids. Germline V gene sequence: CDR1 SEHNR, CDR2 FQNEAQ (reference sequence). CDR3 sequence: CASSLLGGSGSSHEQFF. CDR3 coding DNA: TGTGCCAGCAGCCTCCTCGGCGGTAGCGGGAGCAGCCATGAGCAGTTCTTC.

The chain's CDR3 is CSVVRANTGELFF. CDR3 bases: TGCAGCGTTGTTAGGGCTAACACCGGGGAGCTGTTTTTT. The chain employs TRBV29-1 and TRBJ2-2; no clear D. Germline CDR1 is SQVTM and CDR2 is ANQGSEA. The CDR3 totals 13 residues. V was cut by 4 bases and J by 2 bases, with 8 bases left in between.

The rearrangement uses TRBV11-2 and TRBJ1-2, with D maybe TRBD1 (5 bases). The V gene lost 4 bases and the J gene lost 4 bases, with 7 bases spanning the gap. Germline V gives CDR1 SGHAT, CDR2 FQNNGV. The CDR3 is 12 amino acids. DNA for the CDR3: TGTGCCAGCAGCTCCCAGGGCTATGGCTACACCTTC. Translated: CASSSQGYGYTF.

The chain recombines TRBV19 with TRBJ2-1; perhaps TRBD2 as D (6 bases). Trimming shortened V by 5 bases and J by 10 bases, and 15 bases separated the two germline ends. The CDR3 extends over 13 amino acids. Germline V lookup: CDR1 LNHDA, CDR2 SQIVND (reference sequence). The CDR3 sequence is CASSLGTATEQFF. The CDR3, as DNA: TGTGCCAGTAGTCTTGGGACTGCAACCGAGCAGTTCTTC.

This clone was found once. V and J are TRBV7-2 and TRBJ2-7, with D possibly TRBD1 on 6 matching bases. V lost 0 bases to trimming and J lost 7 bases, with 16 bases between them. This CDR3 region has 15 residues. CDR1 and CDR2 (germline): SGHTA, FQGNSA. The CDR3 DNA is TGTGCCAGCAGCTTAGCCTGGAACAGGGTTCAAGAGCAGTACTTC. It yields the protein CASSLAWNRVQEQYF.

The DNA of the CDR3 is TGTGCCAGCAGCTTGTTTGTGGGGAGTGGAGAGACCCAGTACTTC. It yields the protein CASSLFVGSGETQYF. V is TRBV5-8 and J is TRBJ2-5; tentatively, D is TRBD2 (5 bases). The CDR3 is 15 residues long. Germline V CDR1 and CDR2: SGHTS, YDEGEE. The V end lost 1 base, the J end lost 4 bases, and 14 bases lay between the germline ends.

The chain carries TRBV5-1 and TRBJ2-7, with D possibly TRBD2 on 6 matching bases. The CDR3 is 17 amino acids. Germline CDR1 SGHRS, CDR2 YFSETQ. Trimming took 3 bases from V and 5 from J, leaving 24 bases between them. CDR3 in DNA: TGCGCCAGCAGCTATGGATTAGGGACGGAGGGAGGCGACGAGCAGTACTTC. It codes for CASSYGLGTEGGDEQYF. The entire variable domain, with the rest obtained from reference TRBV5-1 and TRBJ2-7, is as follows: KAGVTQTPRYLIKTRGQQVTLSCSPISGHRSVSWYQQTPGQGLQFLFEYFSETQRNKGNFPGRFSGRQFSNSRSEMNVSTLELGDSALYLCASSYGLGTEGGDEQYFGPGTRLTVT.

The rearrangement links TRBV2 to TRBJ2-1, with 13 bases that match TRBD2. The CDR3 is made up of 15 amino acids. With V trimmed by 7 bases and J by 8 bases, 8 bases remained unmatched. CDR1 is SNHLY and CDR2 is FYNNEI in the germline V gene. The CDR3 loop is CASKSTSGGAHEQFF. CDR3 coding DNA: TGTGCCAGCAAATCCACTAGCGGGGGGGCCCATGAGCAGTTCTTC.

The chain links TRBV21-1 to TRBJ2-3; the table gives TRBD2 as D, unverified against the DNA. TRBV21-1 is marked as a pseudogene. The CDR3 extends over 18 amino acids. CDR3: CASSTNPRTSPNTDTQYF. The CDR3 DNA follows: TGTGCCAGCAGCACCAACCCTCGGACTAGTCCAAACACAGATACGCAGTATTTT.

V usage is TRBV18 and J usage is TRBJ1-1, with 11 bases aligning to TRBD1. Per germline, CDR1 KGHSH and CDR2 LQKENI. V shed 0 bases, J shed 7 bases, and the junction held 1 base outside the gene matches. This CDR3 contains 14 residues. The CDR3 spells CASSPPGQGGEAFF. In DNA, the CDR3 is TGTGCCAGCTCACCACCGGGACAGGGGGGTGAAGCTTTCTTT.

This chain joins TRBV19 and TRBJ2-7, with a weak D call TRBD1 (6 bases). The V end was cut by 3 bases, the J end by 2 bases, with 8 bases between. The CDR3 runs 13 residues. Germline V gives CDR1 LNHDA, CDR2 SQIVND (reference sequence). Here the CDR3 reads CASSMGDTYEQYF. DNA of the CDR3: TGTGCCAGTAGTATGGGGGACACCTACGAGCAGTACTTC.

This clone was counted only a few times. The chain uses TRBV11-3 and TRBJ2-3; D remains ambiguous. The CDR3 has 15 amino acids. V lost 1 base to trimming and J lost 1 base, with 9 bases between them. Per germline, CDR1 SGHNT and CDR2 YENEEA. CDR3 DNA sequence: TGTGCCAGCAGCTTAGGACCGCTTGGCACAGATACGCAGTATTTT. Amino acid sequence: CASSLGPLGTDTQYF.

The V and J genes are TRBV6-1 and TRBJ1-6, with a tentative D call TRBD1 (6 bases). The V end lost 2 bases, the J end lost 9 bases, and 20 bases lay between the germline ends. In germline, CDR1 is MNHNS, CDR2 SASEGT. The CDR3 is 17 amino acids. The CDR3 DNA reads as TGTGCCAGCAGTGAATTCCATGGGGGCAGGGGAGCTTCACCCCTCCACTTT. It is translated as CASSEFHGGRGASPLHF.

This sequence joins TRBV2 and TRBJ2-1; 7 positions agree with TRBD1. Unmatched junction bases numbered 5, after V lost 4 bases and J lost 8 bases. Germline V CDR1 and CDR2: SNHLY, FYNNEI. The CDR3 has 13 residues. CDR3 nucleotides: TGTGCCAGCAGTGTAACAGGGGCCGATGAGCAGTTCTTC. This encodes CASSVTGADEQFF.

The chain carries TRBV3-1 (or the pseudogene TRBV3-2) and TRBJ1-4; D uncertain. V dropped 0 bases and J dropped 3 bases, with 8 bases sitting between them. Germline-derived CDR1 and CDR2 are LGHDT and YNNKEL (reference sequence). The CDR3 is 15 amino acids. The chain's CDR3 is CASSQEAAPNEKLFF. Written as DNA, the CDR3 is TGTGCCAGCAGCCAAGAGGCAGCACCTAATGAAAAACTGTTTTTT.

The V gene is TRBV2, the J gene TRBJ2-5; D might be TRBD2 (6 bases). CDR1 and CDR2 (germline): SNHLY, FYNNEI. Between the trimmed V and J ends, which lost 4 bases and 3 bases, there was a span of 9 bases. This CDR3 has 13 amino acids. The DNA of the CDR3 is TGTGCCAGCAGTGGTGGAGGGAAAGAGACCCAGTACTTC. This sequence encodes CASSGGGKETQYF.

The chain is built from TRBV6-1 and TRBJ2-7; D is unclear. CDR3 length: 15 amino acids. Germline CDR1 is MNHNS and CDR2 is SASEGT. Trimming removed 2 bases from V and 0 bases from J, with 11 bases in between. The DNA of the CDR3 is TGTGCCAGCAGTGAATGGGGATACAGCTCCTACGAGCAGTACGTC. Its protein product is CASSEWGYSSYEQYV.

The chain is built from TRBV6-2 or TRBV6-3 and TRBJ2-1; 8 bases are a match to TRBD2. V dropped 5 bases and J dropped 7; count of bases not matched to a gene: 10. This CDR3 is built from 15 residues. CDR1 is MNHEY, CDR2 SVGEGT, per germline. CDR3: CASSNGLAGLNEQFF. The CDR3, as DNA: TGTGCCAGCAGTAACGGGCTAGCGGGCTTGAATGAGCAGTTCTTC.

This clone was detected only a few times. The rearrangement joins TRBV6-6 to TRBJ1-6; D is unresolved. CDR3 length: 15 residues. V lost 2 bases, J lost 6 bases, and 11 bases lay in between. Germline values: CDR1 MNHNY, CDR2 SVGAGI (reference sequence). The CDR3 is CASSYEGAINSPLHF. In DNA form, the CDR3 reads TGTGCCAGCAGTTACGAGGGAGCGATTAATTCACCCCTCCACTTT.